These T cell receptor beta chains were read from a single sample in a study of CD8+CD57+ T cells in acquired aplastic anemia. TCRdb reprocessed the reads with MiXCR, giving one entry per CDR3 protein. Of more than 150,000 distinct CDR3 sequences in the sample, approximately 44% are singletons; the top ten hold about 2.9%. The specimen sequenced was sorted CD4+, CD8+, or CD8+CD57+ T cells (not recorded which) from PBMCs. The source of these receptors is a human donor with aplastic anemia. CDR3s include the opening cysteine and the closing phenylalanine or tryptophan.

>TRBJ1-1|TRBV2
CASSEIRSQNTEAFF
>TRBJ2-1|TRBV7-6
CASSLLQREGISYDEQFF
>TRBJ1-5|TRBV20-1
CSVKRGDSNQPQHF
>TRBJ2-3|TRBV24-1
CATSNYETAHTQYF
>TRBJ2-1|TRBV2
CASIPPRPGAHEQFF
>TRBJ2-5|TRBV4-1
CASSQEGFGTGLYF
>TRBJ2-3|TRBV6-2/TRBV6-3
CASSYSDTQYF
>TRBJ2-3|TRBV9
CASSLQVRPDTQYF
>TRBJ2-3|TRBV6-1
CASRWTGRTDTQYF
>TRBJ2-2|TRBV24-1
CATSDFGTPDTGELFF
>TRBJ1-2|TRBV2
CASSEGGAFYTF
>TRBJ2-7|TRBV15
CATSRGTDSYEQYF
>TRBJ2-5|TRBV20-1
CSARDSGLAGGKATQYF
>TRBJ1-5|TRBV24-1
CATSLGGGDQPQHF
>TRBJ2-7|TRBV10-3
CAISVGGTGNYEQYF
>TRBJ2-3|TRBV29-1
CSATPTTSPGTQYF
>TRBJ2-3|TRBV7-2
CASSLARVAGADTQYF